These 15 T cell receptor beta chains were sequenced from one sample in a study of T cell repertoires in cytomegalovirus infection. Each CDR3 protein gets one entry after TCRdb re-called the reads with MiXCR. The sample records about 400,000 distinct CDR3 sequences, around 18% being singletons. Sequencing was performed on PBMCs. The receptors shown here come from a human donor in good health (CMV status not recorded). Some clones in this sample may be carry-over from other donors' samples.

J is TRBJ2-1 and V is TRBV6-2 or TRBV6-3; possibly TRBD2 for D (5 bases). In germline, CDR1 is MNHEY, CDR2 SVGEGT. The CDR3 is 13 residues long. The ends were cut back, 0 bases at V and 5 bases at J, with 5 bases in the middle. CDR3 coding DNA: TGTGCCAGCAGTTACTCGAGGGACAATGAGCAGTTCTTC. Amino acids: CASSYSRDNEQFF.

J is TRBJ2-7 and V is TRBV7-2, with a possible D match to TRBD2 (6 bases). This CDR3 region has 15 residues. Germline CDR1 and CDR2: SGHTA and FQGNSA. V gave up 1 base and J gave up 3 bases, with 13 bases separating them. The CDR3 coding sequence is TGTGCCAGCAGCTTAGTCGGGAGCGGAGGCTACGAGCAGTACTTC. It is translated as CASSLVGSGGYEQYF.

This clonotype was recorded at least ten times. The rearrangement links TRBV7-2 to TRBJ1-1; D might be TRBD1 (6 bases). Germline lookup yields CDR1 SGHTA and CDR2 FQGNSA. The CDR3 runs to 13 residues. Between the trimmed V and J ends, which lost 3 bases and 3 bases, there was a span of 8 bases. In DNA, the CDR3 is TGTGCCAGCAGCTTTCAGGGGCACACTGAAGCTTTCTTT. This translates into CASSFQGHTEAFF.

The CDR3 is CASSPETAGYRSGANVLTF. CDR3 DNA sequence: TGTGCCAGCTCACCAGAGACGGCAGGGTATCGCTCTGGGGCCAACGTCCTGACTTTC. The J gene is TRBJ2-6, the V gene TRBV18; weak D call: TRBD1 (5 bases). The CDR3 is 19 residues long. The germline V gene encodes CDR1 KGHSH and CDR2 LQKENI. The V gene lost 2 bases and the J gene lost 0 bases, with 17 bases spanning the gap. Using reference TRBV18 and TRBJ2-6 for the parts outside the CDR3, the full variable domain is NAGVMQNPRHLVRRRGQEARLRCSPMKGHSHVYWYRQLPEEGLKFMVYLQKENIIDESGMPKERFSAEFPKEGPSILRIQQVVRGDSAAYFCASSPETAGYRSGANVLTFGAGSRLTVL.

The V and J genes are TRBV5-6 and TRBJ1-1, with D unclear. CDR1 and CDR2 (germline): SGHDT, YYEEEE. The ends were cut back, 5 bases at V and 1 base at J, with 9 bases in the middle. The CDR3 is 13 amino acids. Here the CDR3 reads CASRSMRNTEAFF. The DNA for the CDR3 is TGTGCCAGCAGGAGTATGAGGAACACTGAAGCTTTCTTT.

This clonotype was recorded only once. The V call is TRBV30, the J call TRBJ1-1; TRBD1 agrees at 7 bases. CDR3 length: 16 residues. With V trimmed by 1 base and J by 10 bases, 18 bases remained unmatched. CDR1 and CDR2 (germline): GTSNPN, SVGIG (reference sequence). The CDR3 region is CAWSGPRTGLLGGAFF. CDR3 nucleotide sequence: TGTGCCTGGAGTGGACCAAGGACAGGTCTTTTGGGGGGAGCTTTCTTT.

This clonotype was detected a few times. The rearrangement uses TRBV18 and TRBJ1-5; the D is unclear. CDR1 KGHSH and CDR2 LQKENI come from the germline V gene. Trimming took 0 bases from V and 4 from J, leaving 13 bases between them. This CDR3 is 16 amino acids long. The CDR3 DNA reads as TGTGCCAGCTCACCACCGGATAGCACTGGGAATCAGCCCCAGCATTTT. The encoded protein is CASSPPDSTGNQPQHF.

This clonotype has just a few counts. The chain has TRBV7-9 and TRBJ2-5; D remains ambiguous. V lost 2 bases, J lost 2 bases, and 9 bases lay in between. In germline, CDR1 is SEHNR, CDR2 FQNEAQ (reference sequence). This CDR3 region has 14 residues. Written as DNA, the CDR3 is TGTGCCAGCAGCTTATTGGGCAGTCAAGAGACCCAGTACTTC. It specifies CASSLLGSQETQYF.

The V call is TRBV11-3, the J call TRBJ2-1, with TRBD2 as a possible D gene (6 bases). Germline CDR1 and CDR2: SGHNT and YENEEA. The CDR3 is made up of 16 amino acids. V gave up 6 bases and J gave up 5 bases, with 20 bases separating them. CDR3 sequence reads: CASSVGWTMADNEQFF. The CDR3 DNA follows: TGTGCCAGCAGTGTGGGATGGACTATGGCCGACAATGAGCAGTTCTTC.

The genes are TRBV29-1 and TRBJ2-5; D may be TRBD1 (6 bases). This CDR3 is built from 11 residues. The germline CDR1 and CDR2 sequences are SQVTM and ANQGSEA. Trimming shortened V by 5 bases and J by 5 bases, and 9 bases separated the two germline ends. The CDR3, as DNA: TGCAGCGTTTACAGGGTGGAGACCCAGTACTTC. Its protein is CSVYRVETQYF.

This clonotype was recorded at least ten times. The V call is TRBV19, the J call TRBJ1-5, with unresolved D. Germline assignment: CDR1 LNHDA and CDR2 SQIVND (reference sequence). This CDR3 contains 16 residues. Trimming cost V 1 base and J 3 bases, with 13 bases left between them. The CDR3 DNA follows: TGTGCCAGTAGTATAGCACGGCGAGGGCACAATCAGCCCCAGCATTTT. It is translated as CASSIARRGHNQPQHF.

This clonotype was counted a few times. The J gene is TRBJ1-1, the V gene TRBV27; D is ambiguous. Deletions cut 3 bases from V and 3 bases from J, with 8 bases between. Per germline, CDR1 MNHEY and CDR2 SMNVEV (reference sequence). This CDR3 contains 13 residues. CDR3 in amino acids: CASSFIGDTEAFF. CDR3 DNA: TGTGCCAGCAGTTTTATCGGAGACACTGAAGCTTTCTTT.

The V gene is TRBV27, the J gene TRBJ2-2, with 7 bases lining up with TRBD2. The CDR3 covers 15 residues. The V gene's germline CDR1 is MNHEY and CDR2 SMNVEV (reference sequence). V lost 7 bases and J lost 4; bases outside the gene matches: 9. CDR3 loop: CASTLGGSGTGELFF. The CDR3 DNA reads TGTGCCAGCACCCTGGGGGGGAGCGGCACCGGGGAGCTGTTTTTT.

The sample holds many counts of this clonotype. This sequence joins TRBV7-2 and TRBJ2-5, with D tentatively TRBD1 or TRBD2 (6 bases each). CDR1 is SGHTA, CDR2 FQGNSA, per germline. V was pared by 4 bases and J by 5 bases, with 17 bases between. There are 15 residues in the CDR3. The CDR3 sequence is CASSSGGGLGETQYF. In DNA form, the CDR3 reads TGTGCCAGCAGCTCCGGAGGGGGGTTAGGTGAGACCCAGTACTTC. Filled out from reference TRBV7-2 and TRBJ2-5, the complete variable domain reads GAGVSQSPSNKVTEKGKDVELRCDPISGHTALYWYRQSLGQGLEFLIYFQGNSAPDKSGLPSDRFSAERTGGSVSTLTIQRTQQEDSAVYLCASSSGGGLGETQYFGPGTRLLVL.

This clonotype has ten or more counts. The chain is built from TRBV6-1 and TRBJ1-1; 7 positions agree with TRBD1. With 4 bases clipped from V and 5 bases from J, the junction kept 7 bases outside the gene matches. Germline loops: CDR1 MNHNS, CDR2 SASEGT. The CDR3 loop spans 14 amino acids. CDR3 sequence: CASSASRGQTEAFF. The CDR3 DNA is TGTGCCAGCAGTGCGTCAAGGGGGCAAACTGAAGCTTTCTTT.